This is a list of T cell receptor beta chains from one sample in a study of CD8+CD57+ T cells in acquired aplastic anemia. TCRdb recomputed calls from the reads with MiXCR, one row per CDR3 protein. The sample yields approximately 59,000 distinct CDR3 sequences, approximately 54% seen once. The sequencing input was sorted CD4+, CD8+, or CD8+CD57+ T cells (not recorded which) from PBMCs. These receptors came from a human donor with aplastic anemia. CDR3s include the opening cysteine and the closing phenylalanine or tryptophan. D genes are given only for firm matches. Not all rows give a size; the values are once, few, many and, for expanded clones, a class.

TRBJ1-1,-,-,TRBV19,CASCWTENTEAFF,TGTGCCAGTTGCTGGACGGAGAACACTGAAGCTTTCTTT
TRBJ2-7,-,-,TRBV7-9,CASSLAGGLEQYF,TGTGCCAGCAGCTTAGCCGGGGGCCTCGAGCAGTACTTC
TRBJ2-7,TRBD1,many,TRBV28,CATLRQGVSYEQYF,TGTGCCACCTTGAGACAGGGGGTGAGCTACGAGCAGTACTTC
TRBJ2-5,-,-,TRBV20-1,CSARGGSGTLEETQYF,TGCAGTGCTAGAGGAGGCTCCGGGACTTTAGAAGAGACCCAGTACTTC
TRBJ1-2,-,-,TRBV11-2,CASSLGTNSYGYTF,TGTGCCAGCAGCTTAGGTACCAATTCCTATGGCTACACCTTC
TRBJ1-5,-,-,TRBV2,CASSVPNQPQHF,TGTGCCAGCAGTGTCCCTAATCAGCCCCAGCATTTT
TRBJ2-7,-,-,TRBV29-1,CSVASDEQYF,TGCAGCGTTGCGTCGGACGAGCAGTACTTC
TRBJ1-2,-,many,TRBV25-1,CASTGGAGYGYTF,TGTGCCAGCACGGGGGGGGCGGGCTATGGCTACACCTTC
TRBJ2-3,-,-,TRBV25-1,CASSRTTGRIADTQYF,TGTGCCAGCAGTAGAACGACAGGGAGGATCGCAGATACGCAGTATTTT
TRBJ2-3,TRBD1,-,TRBV4-2,CASSAKRTGETPDTQYF,TGTGCCAGCAGCGCAAAACGGACAGGGGAAACCCCAGATACGCAGTATTTT
TRBJ2-7,TRBD1,-,TRBV25-1,CASKPGGSYEQYF,TGTGCCAGCAAGCCAGGGGGTAGCTACGAGCAGTACTTC
TRBJ1-3,-,many,TRBV5-6,CASSHDSYSGNTIYF,TGTGCCAGCAGCCACGACAGCTACTCTGGAAACACCATATATTTT
TRBJ2-2,-,many,TRBV7-9,CASSPGETGELFF,TGTGCCAGCAGCCCAGGGGAGACCGGGGAGCTGTTTTTT
TRBJ2-7,-,-,TRBV7-2,CASSFANEQYF,TGTGCCAGCAGCTTTGCAAACGAGCAGTACTTC
TRBJ1-2,TRBD1,-,TRBV2,CASRSPGQANYGYTF,TGTGCCAGCAGATCTCCGGGACAGGCCAACTATGGCTACACCTTC
TRBJ2-7,-,medium-sized,TRBV29-1,CSVMGLPSNYEQYF,TGCAGCGTTATGGGACTGCCGTCTAACTACGAGCAGTACTTC
TRBJ2-7,-,-,TRBV5-1,CASSLDAVNYEQYF,TGCGCCAGCAGCTTGGATGCGGTAAACTACGAGCAGTACTTC
TRBJ1-6,TRBD1,-,TRBV7-9,CASRQGADSPLHF,TGTGCCAGCCGACAGGGGGCGGATTCACCCCTCCACTTT
TRBJ1-4,-,many,TRBV7-9,CASSPDGEGENEKLFF,TGTGCCAGCAGCCCAGACGGGGAGGGGGAAAATGAAAAACTGTTTTTT
TRBJ2-5,-,few,TRBV15,CATSRDPGETQYF,TGTGCCACCAGCAGAGATCCGGGAGAGACCCAGTACTTC
TRBJ1-2,TRBD1,-,TRBV20-1,CSAMTGTDGYTF,TGCAGTGCGATGACAGGGACAGATGGCTACACCTTC
TRBJ2-7,TRBD1,-,TRBV2,CASSFGQGASYEQYF,TGTGCCAGCAGCTTCGGACAGGGGGCTTCCTACGAGCAGTACTTC
TRBJ1-1,-,-,TRBV20-1,CSATGDLNTEAFF,TGCAGTGCTACAGGGGATTTGAACACTGAAGCTTTCTTT
TRBJ2-7,-,once,TRBV29-1,CSVEDDFSYEQYF,TGCAGCGTTGAAGATGATTTCTCCTACGAGCAGTACTTC
TRBJ1-2,TRBD1,-,TRBV6-1,CASSQDRGWTF,TGTGCCAGCAGCCAAGACAGGGGTTGGACCTTC
TRBJ1-2,TRBD1,-,TRBV10-3,CAISEAGGYGYTF,TGTGCCATCAGTGAAGCAGGGGGTTATGGCTACACCTTC
TRBJ1-1,TRBD1,many,TRBV30,CAWTPGQGANTFF,TGTGCCTGGACTCCTGGGCAGGGGGCTAATACTTTCTTT
TRBJ1-6,-,few,TRBV10-3,CASSYNLDGNSPPHF,TGTGCCAGCAGTTACAACCTCGACGGTAATTCACCCCCCCACTTT
TRBJ1-1,TRBD1,medium-sized,TRBV15,CATSQQGGNTEAFF,TGTGCCACCAGCCAACAGGGGGGGAACACTGAAGCTTTCTTT
TRBJ2-7,-,-,TRBV2,CASSERGEGEQYF,TGTGCCAGCAGTGAGAGGGGTGAAGGCGAGCAGTACTTC
TRBJ1-2,-,once,TRBV7-4,CASSFRGTDIPMVGYTF,TGTGCCAGCAGCTTTCGAGGGACTGACATTCCCATGGTTGGCTACACCTTC
TRBJ2-1,-,-,TRBV10-3,CAISESNRKGSHEQFF,TGTGCCATCAGTGAGTCTAACAGGAAAGGCTCCCATGAGCAGTTCTTC
TRBJ2-7,TRBD1,-,TRBV25-1,CASSARDGRGREQYF,TGTGCCAGCAGTGCCAGAGATGGCAGGGGGCGCGAGCAGTACTTC
TRBJ2-1,-,medium-sized,TRBV10-1,CASSQGTILDNEQFF,TGCGCCAGCTCTCAGGGGACTATACTCGACAATGAGCAGTTCTTC
TRBJ1-2,TRBD1,few,TRBV19,CASSIEGAWGYTF,TGTGCCAGTAGTATCGAGGGGGCATGGGGCTACACCTTC
TRBJ1-5,-,many,TRBV9,CASSVGGGGQPQHF,TGTGCCAGCAGCGTAGGCGGAGGTGGCCAGCCCCAGCATTTT
TRBJ2-7,TRBD1,once,TRBV19,CASSSKMGDRGAGSSYEQYF,TGTGCCAGTAGCTCCAAGATGGGGGACAGGGGGGCTGGCAGCTCCTACGAGCAGTACTTC
TRBJ1-1,-,-,TRBV7-8,CASSTNLDRGDTEAFF,TGTGCCAGCAGCACCAACCTTGACAGAGGGGACACTGAAGCTTTCTTT
TRBJ2-5,-,many,TRBV5-6,CASSLAVVETQYF,TGTGCCAGCAGCTTGGCAGTGGTAGAGACCCAGTACTTC
TRBJ2-1,TRBD2,-,TRBV19,CASIHTSGIYNEQFF,TGTGCCAGTATCCACACTAGCGGGATCTACAATGAGCAGTTCTTC
TRBJ2-3,TRBD2,many,TRBV7-2,CASNPSGGVADTQYF,TGTGCCAGCAACCCTAGCGGGGGGGTCGCAGATACGCAGTATTTT
TRBJ2-2,-,many,TRBV4-3,CASSQDWAANTGELFF,TGCGCCAGCAGCCAAGATTGGGCTGCGAACACCGGGGAGCTGTTTTTT
TRBJ1-1,-,many,TRBV5-1,CASSSPSGAEAFF,TGCGCCAGCAGCTCACCTTCAGGGGCTGAAGCTTTCTTT
TRBJ1-4,-,-,TRBV10-3,CAISERTNEKLFF,TGTGCCATCAGTGAGCGGACGAATGAAAAACTGTTTTTT
TRBJ1-1,-,-,TRBV19,CASSISGRGTEAFF,TGTGCCAGTAGTATATCAGGACGGGGCACTGAAGCTTTCTTT
TRBJ1-2,TRBD1,many,TRBV7-8,CASRPRTGRVGYTF,TGTGCCAGCAGACCGAGGACAGGGCGGGTTGGCTACACCTTC
TRBJ1-2,TRBD1,-,TRBV19,CASRFDRDSSYGYTF,TGTGCCAGCAGATTCGACAGGGACAGCAGCTATGGCTACACCTTC
TRBJ2-7,TRBD2,-,TRBV5-1,CASSFGAGVSYEQYF,TGCGCCAGCAGCTTTGGAGCGGGAGTTAGTTACGAGCAGTACTTC
TRBJ1-3,TRBD1,-,TRBV29-1,CSLTGQGVTGNTIYF,TGCAGCTTAACCGGACAGGGGGTTACTGGAAACACCATATATTTT
TRBJ2-7,TRBD1,-,TRBV29-1,CSVRDRAYEQYF,TGCAGCGTTCGGGACAGGGCCTACGAGCAGTACTTC
TRBJ2-3,-,-,TRBV4-1,CASSQSTDTQYF,TGCGCCAGCAGCCAAAGCACAGATACGCAGTATTTT
TRBJ2-7,TRBD1,-,TRBV7-9,CASSPGTGDYEQYF,TGTGCCAGCAGCCCCGGGACAGGGGATTACGAGCAGTACTTC
TRBJ2-7,-,medium-sized,TRBV7-2,CASSARGEQYF,TGTGCCAGCAGCGCCAGGGGCGAGCAGTACTTC
TRBJ2-7,-,-,TRBV10-1,CASSEWLGRQYF,TGCGCCAGCAGTGAGTGGTTGGGTAGGCAGTACTTC
TRBJ1-6,-,few,TRBV15,CATSRDLDPASSPLHF,TGTGCCACCAGCAGAGATCTGGACCCGGCAAGCTCACCCCTCCACTTT
TRBJ1-5,-,many,TRBV19,CASSVSHRAESNQPQHF,TGTGCCAGTAGTGTTTCTCACAGGGCGGAGAGCAATCAGCCCCAGCATTTT
TRBJ2-3,TRBD2,-,TRBV5-1,CASSLAEGLADTQYF,TGCGCCAGCAGCTTGGCTGAGGGACTAGCGGATACGCAGTATTTT
TRBJ2-7,TRBD1,few,TRBV7-2,CASSRIGGGSYEQYF,TGTGCCAGCAGCCGCATAGGGGGCGGTAGCTACGAGCAGTACTTC
TRBJ2-3,-,-,TRBV7-8,CASIQTAAVSTDTQYF,TGTGCCAGCATCCAAACGGCAGCCGTTAGCACAGATACGCAGTATTTT